The 19 T cell receptor beta chains listed next were all sequenced from one sample in a study of CD8 T cells in Susac syndrome. RNA in amounts of roughly 0.5 to 1 ug was reverse transcribed with random hexamers. TCRdb analysed the immunoSEQ multiplex PCR reads with MiXCR anew, one entry per CDR3 protein. The sample holds about 210,000 distinct CDR3 sequences, 95% seen once. Sequences were obtained from CD4+ T cells from PBMCs. The receptors stem from a human donor in good health.

This chain connects TRBV5-1 to TRBJ1-2; 8 nucleotides match TRBD1. CDR1 and CDR2 from the germline V gene are SGHRS and YFSETQ. The CDR3 consists of 13 residues. V gave up 4 bases and J gave up 11 bases; unmatched junction bases: 10. The CDR3 region has the DNA TGCGCCAGCAGCGGCGTCGGGACAGGAATATACACCTTC. Amino acid sequence: CASSGVGTGIYTF.

This chain links TRBV12-3 or TRBV12-4 with TRBJ1-1; D is unresolved. The CDR3 totals 14 residues. V dropped 7 bases and J dropped 5 bases, with 17 bases sitting between them. This CDR3 reads CASTTLAGTTEAFF. The CDR3 DNA reads TGTGCCAGCACCACACTGGCGGGTACAACTGAAGCTTTCTTT.

The chain recombines TRBV12-3 or TRBV12-4 with TRBJ1-5, with TRBD1 identical over 8 bases. This CDR3 is 14 amino acids long. Trimming cost V 3 bases and J 5 bases; bases outside gene matches: 3. The CDR3 nucleotides read TGTGCCAGCAGTTTTCAGGGGGCGGATCAGCCCCAGCATTTT. Its translation is CASSFQGADQPQHF.

Concerning this clonotype itself: Compared with germline, one end of the junction differs, possibly owing to a read error. The V gene is TRBV29-1, the J gene TRBJ1-5; 9 bases align to TRBD1. The V gene's germline CDR1 is SQVTM and CDR2 ANQGSEA. The CDR3 extends over 14 amino acids. The CDR3 nucleotides are TGCAGCACCGGGACAGGGAGGGAGGATCACCCCCAGCATTTT. Its translation is CSTGTGREDHPQHF.

The chain recombines TRBV20-1 with TRBJ2-3; no clear D gene. V shed 4 bases and J shed 6 bases, with 14 bases lying between them. The germline V gene has CDR1 DFQATT and CDR2 SNEGSKA (reference sequence). CDR3 length equals 13 residues. This CDR3 reads CSANYDRPDTQYF. CDR3 in DNA: TGCAGTGCTAATTACGATCGCCCCGATACGCAGTATTTT.

The CDR3 loop is CSANQNRDSDGYTF. The DNA for the CDR3 is TGCAGTGCTAACCAAAACAGGGACTCGGATGGCTACACCTTC. The genes are TRBV20-1 and TRBJ1-2, with a weak D call TRBD1 (6 bases). CDR3 length: 14 residues. V lost 4 bases and J lost 6, with 18 bases in between. Germline V gene lookup returns CDR1 DFQATT and CDR2 SNEGSKA (reference sequence).

This chain links TRBV20-1 with TRBJ2-5, with a tentative D call TRBD1 (6 bases). The V end was cut by 0 bases, the J end by 1 base, with 12 bases between. Germline V lookup: CDR1 DFQATT, CDR2 SNEGSKA (reference sequence). The CDR3 runs to 15 residues. The chain's CDR3 is CSARDIRGGQETQYF. The CDR3 region has the DNA TGCAGTGCTAGAGATATACGAGGGGGCCAAGAGACCCAGTACTTC.

This clonotype occurred once. The rearrangement uses TRBV20-1 and TRBJ2-3, with a weak D call TRBD1 (6 bases). Between the trimmed V and J ends, which lost 6 bases and 9 bases, there was a span of 13 bases. The CDR3 sequence is 11 residues long. CDR1 is DFQATT, CDR2 SNEGSKA, per germline (reference sequence). CDR3 nucleotide sequence: TGCAGTGCCAAACAGGGTGCCACGCAGTATTTT. It yields the protein CSAKQGATQYF.

V usage is TRBV3-1 and J usage is TRBJ1-2; 7 nucleotides align to TRBD1. The CDR3 runs 14 residues. Germline CDR1 reads LGHDT; CDR2 reads YNNKEL (reference sequence). V shed 1 base and J 2 bases; nucleotides not matched to a gene: 1. The CDR3 here is CASSQGGQNYGYTF. The CDR3 nucleotides are TGTGCCAGCAGCCAAGGGGGACAGAACTATGGCTACACCTTC.

This clonotype showed up just once. The V and J genes are TRBV12-3 or TRBV12-4 and TRBJ2-3, with 9 nucleotides matching TRBD2. Trimming took 6 bases from V and 6 from J; bases not matched to a gene: 10. The CDR3 contains 15 residues. DNA of the CDR3: TGTGCCAGCAGCCTCATTAGCGGGAGATCGGATACGCAGTATTTT. It translates to CASSLISGRSDTQYF.

This chain joins TRBV29-1 and TRBJ1-1, with D maybe TRBD1 (6 bases). The V end was cut by 2 bases, the J end by 10 bases, with 14 bases between. Germline CDR1 SQVTM, CDR2 ANQGSEA. This CDR3 has 12 residues. The CDR3, as DNA: TGCAGCGTTGAAACAGGGTGGAGGGGAGCTTTCTTT. It is translated as CSVETGWRGAFF.

This chain uses TRBV30 with TRBJ1-2; possibly TRBD1 for D (6 bases). Trimming cost V 0 bases and J 8 bases, with 16 bases left between them. CDR3 length: 14 amino acids. Germline CDR1 GTSNPN, CDR2 SVGIG (reference sequence). The CDR3 DNA follows: TGTGCCTGGAGTGTTAGACAGGTGCCGCGGGGCTACACCTTC. This sequence encodes CAWSVRQVPRGYTF.

V usage is TRBV20-1 and J usage is TRBJ2-7, with a weak D call TRBD2 (7 bases). The CDR3 has 23 residues. The germline V gene encodes CDR1 DFQATT and CDR2 SNEGSKA (reference sequence). V shed 3 bases and J shed 2 bases, with 41 bases lying between them. The CDR3 sequence: CSARLTGVADSKVAGARTYEQYV. The CDR3 nucleotides read TGCAGTGCTAGGCTCACTGGGGTCGCGGACAGTAAAGTCGCGGGAGCTAGGACCTACGAGCAGTACGTC.

The chain links TRBV3-1 to TRBJ2-7, with D maybe TRBD1 (6 bases). Germline V gene lookup returns CDR1 LGHDT and CDR2 YNNKEL (reference sequence). The CDR3 spans 13 residues. The germline V and J ends were trimmed by 1 base and 6 bases, with 10 bases remaining between them. For the CDR3, the DNA is TGTGCCAGCAGCCAAGTTGGGGGCGGCGAGCAGTACGTC. Amino acid sequence: CASSQVGGGEQYV.

V usage is TRBV12-3 or TRBV12-4 and J usage is TRBJ2-7, with TRBD1 identical over 7 bases. Germline trimming cut 4 bases from V and 7 bases from J; bases unmatched to any gene: 10. The CDR3 length is 14 residues. The CDR3 spells CASSWDSSTGEQYV. DNA for the CDR3: TGTGCCAGCAGTTGGGACAGTTCTACAGGGGAGCAGTACGTC.

The chain uses TRBV24-1 and TRBJ2-3, with D maybe TRBD2 (6 bases). The germline V gene encodes CDR1 KGHDR and CDR2 SFDVKD. Trimming removed 3 bases at V and 0 bases at J, with 9 bases between. The CDR3 is made up of 15 amino acids. CDR3 DNA sequence: TGTGCCACCAGTGATCCTGGGACTAGCACAGATACGCAGTATTTT. It yields the protein CATSDPGTSTDTQYF.

Here the CDR3 DNA reads TGCAGCGTTTTACAGGGTCAAGGGTTCGAGCAGTACTTC. Translated, it gives CSVLQGQGFEQYF. J is TRBJ2-7 and V is TRBV29-1; a possible D gene is TRBD1 (6 bases). Germline values: CDR1 SQVTM, CDR2 ANQGSEA. CDR3 length: 13 amino acids. V lost 5 bases to trimming and J lost 6 bases, with 17 bases between them.

The chain joins TRBV29-1 to TRBJ2-7, with D perhaps given as TRBD1 or TRBD2 (6 bases each). The CDR3 is 13 amino acids. Germline CDR1 is SQVTM and CDR2 is ANQGSEA. The germline V and J ends were trimmed by 4 bases and 2 bases, with 12 bases remaining between them. This CDR3 is CSVVQGGPYEQYF. DNA of the CDR3: TGCAGCGTTGTACAAGGGGGGCCCTACGAGCAGTACTTC.

The V and J genes are TRBV12-3 or TRBV12-4 and TRBJ1-1, with D hard to call. Trimming took 4 bases from V and 3 from J, leaving 15 bases between them. The CDR3 is 15 residues long. This CDR3 reads CASSWGGGRDTEAFF. The CDR3 DNA follows: TGTGCCAGCAGTTGGGGTGGCGGAAGGGACACTGAAGCTTTCTTT.